These 30 T cell receptor beta chains originate from one sample sequenced in a study of blood T cell repertoires in COVID-19. Some clones are missing from TCRdb's copy, which holds only in-frame ones; the method was immunoSEQ multiplex PCR. The data contain approximately 150,000 clones, around nine tenths of them seen just once; the ten biggest clones take up 8.6%. What was sequenced was peripheral blood. The origin of the receptors is a woman aged 45-60 years with active or convalescent COVID-19.

V is TRBV6-2 or TRBV6-3 and J is TRBJ1-1, with 7 bases that match TRBD1. The trim removed 5 bases at V and 3 bases at J, leaving 6 bases unmatched. CDR3 length: 14 residues. Germline assignment: CDR1 MNHEY and CDR2 SVGEGT. The DNA of the CDR3 is TGTGCCAGCAGTCGACAGGGAGTGGACACTGAAGCTTTCTTT. It encodes CASSRQGVDTEAFF.

The chain couples TRBV9 to TRBJ2-3, with D unresolved. CDR1 is SGDLS, CDR2 YYNGEE, per germline. The CDR3 sequence is 14 residues long. Trimming removed 2 bases from V and 5 bases from J, with 12 bases in between. The CDR3 reads CASSVASRRDTQYF. The CDR3 DNA is TGTGCCAGCAGCGTCGCGTCGAGGCGAGATACGCAGTATTTT. The complete variable domain, with remaining parts taken from reference TRBV9 and TRBJ2-3, reads DSGVTQTPKHLITATGQRVTLRCSPRSGDLSVYWYQQSLDQGLQFLIQYYNGEERAKGNILERFSAQQFPDLHSELNLSSLELGDSALYFCASSVASRRDTQYFGPGTRLTVL.

The chain combines TRBV5-1 with TRBJ1-6, with D possibly TRBD1 on 6 matching bases. The CDR3 totals 16 residues. V gave up 4 bases and J gave up 7 bases, with 18 bases separating them. In germline, CDR1 is SGHRS, CDR2 YFSETQ. The CDR3 spells CASSLGAGTANSPLHF. CDR3 coding DNA: TGCGCCAGCAGCCTGGGGGCGGGGACGGCAAATTCACCCCTCCACTTT.

This chain connects TRBV4-1 to TRBJ1-1; D unresolved. Trimming shortened V by 0 bases and J by 0 bases, and 8 bases separated the two germline ends. This CDR3 comprises 15 residues. Germline V lookup: CDR1 MGHRA, CDR2 YSYEKL. The DNA of the CDR3 is TGCGCCAGCAGCCAAGATCGGAGTGTGAACACTGAAGCTTTCTTT. As protein: CASSQDRSVNTEAFF.

The V call is TRBV18, the J call TRBJ2-2; D unresolved. The germline V gene has CDR1 KGHSH and CDR2 LQKENI. Trimming left V 1 base short and J 1 base short, with 7 bases between. This CDR3 has 15 amino acids. The CDR3 DNA reads as TGTGCCAGCTCACCACTTCAGGAGAACACCGGGGAGCTGTTTTTT. This gives the protein CASSPLQENTGELFF.

This chain uses TRBV9 with TRBJ2-5; D call uncertain. Trimming cost V 4 bases and J 5 bases, with 15 bases left between them. CDR3 length: 14 amino acids. The germline gives CDR1 SGDLS, CDR2 YYNGEE. The DNA of the CDR3 is TGTGCCAGCAGCCCCGGGTTTTCGACGGAGACCCAGTACTTC. It codes for CASSPGFSTETQYF.

The chain uses TRBV10-3 and TRBJ1-5, with a weak D call TRBD1 (5 bases). The length of the CDR3 is 13 residues. The V end lost 11 bases, the J end lost 3 bases, and 14 bases lay between the germline ends. Germline CDR1 reads ENHRY; CDR2 reads SYGVKD. The DNA of the CDR3 is TGTGCCGCCCGGGGGGAACTCAATCAGCCCCAGCATTTT. Amino acid sequence: CAARGELNQPQHF.

This clone was observed a single time. V and J are TRBV7-2 and TRBJ2-1; 10 bases are shared with TRBD2. Germline CDR1 and CDR2: SGHTA and FQGNSA. The J segment lost 2 bases and the V segment lost 4 bases, leaving 5 bases of the junction unmatched. The CDR3 consists of 16 residues. The CDR3 protein is CASSSGLAVTYNEQFF. In DNA form, the CDR3 reads TGTGCCAGCAGCTCAGGACTAGCGGTAACCTACAATGAGCAGTTCTTC.

The chain employs TRBV2 and TRBJ2-7; 15 bases align to TRBD2. Germline lookup yields CDR1 SNHLY and CDR2 FYNNEI. The CDR3 contains 19 residues. Unmatched junction bases numbered 16, after V lost 7 bases and J lost 3 bases. The CDR3, as DNA: TGTGCCAGCAAGGAGAGGACTAGCGGGAGGGGCGATGGTATCTACGAGCAGTACTTC. Residues: CASKERTSGRGDGIYEQYF. Full variable domain (remainder filled in from reference TRBV2 and TRBJ2-7): EPEVTQTPSHQVTQMGQEVILRCVPISNHLYFYWYRQILGQKVEFLVSFYNNEISEKSEIFDDQFSVERPDGSNFTLKIRSTKLEDSAMYFCASKERTSGRGDGIYEQYFGPGTRLTVT.

CDR3 bases: TGTGCCAGCAGCGTAGCCGACGGAGGGACTTCACAGACCCAGTACTTC. This gives the protein CASSVADGGTSQTQYF. J is TRBJ2-5 and V is TRBV9, with a tentative D call TRBD2 (6 bases). The length of the CDR3 is 16 residues. The V and J ends lost 0 bases and 6 bases respectively, with 18 bases between them. From germline, CDR1 is SGDLS and CDR2 YYNGEE.

V usage is TRBV30 and J usage is TRBJ1-1; perhaps TRBD1 as D (5 bases). The germline V and J ends were trimmed by 0 bases and 0 bases, with 8 bases remaining between them. The CDR3 extends over 14 amino acids. CDR1 GTSNPN and CDR2 SVGIG come from the germline V gene (reference sequence). The CDR3 sequence is CAWSVGGLNTEAFF. Written as DNA, the CDR3 is TGTGCCTGGAGTGTCGGGGGACTGAACACTGAAGCTTTCTTT.

This chain uses TRBV5-6 with TRBJ2-5; 7 nucleotides line up with TRBD1. Germline V gives CDR1 SGHDT, CDR2 YYEEEE. V lost 3 bases and J lost 5; bases outside the gene matches: 7. This CDR3 spans 14 amino acids. CDR3 nucleotide sequence: TGTGCCAGCAGCTACCTGACAGGGCTCGAGACCCAGTACTTC. The encoded protein is CASSYLTGLETQYF.

This chain links TRBV7-2 with TRBJ2-7, with 7 positions matching TRBD1. V gave up 4 bases and J gave up 7 bases; unmatched junction bases: 13. Germline V lookup: CDR1 SGHTA, CDR2 FQGNSA. This CDR3 comprises 15 residues. CDR3: CASSSQTGLVGEQYF. DNA of the CDR3: TGTGCCAGCAGCTCACAGACAGGGCTCGTTGGGGAGCAGTACTTC.

This chain connects TRBV11-1 to TRBJ1-1, with 8 bases matching TRBD1. This CDR3 is 15 amino acids long. V trimming: 5 bases; J trimming: 4 bases; junction bases outside the gene matches: 9. Germline lookup yields CDR1 SGHAT and CDR2 FQDESV (reference sequence). CDR3 in DNA: TGTGCCAGCAGCGAAGGACAGGGTAGGCGCACTGAAGCTTTCTTT. Translated, it gives CASSEGQGRRTEAFF. The full variable domain, in which reference TRBV11-1 and TRBJ1-1 provide the parts outside the CDR3, is EAEVAQSPRYKITEKSQAVAFWCDPISGHATLYWYRQILGQGPELLVQFQDESVVDDSQLPKDRFSAERLKGVDSTLKIQPAELGDSAMYLCASSEGQGRRTEAFFGQGTRLTVV.

The sample holds a few counts of this clone. The chain has TRBV7-2 and TRBJ1-5; D gene ambiguous. The CDR3 has 13 residues. The germline V gene has CDR1 SGHTA and CDR2 FQGNSA. Trimming shortened V by 5 bases and J by 6 bases, and 11 bases separated the two germline ends. The CDR3 nucleotides are TGTGCCAGCAGCCCTAGCAGCTTTCAGCCCCAGCATTTT. Protein product: CASSPSSFQPQHF. Variable domain in full (rest from reference TRBV7-2 and TRBJ1-5): GAGVSQSPSNKVTEKGKDVELRCDPISGHTALYWYRQSLGQGLEFLIYFQGNSAPDKSGLPSDRFSAERTGGSVSTLTIQRTQQEDSAVYLCASSPSSFQPQHFGDGTRLSIL.

This clone was seen only a few times. The chain links TRBV5-4 to TRBJ1-2; D may be TRBD1 (5 bases). There are 15 residues in the CDR3. The germline V and J ends were trimmed by 0 bases and 6 bases, with 15 bases remaining between them. The germline CDR1 and CDR2 sequences are SGHNT and YYREEE (reference sequence). The CDR3 DNA follows: TGTGCCAGCAGCTTGGCCGATCAGGGATTCAATGGCTACACCTTC. Encoded protein: CASSLADQGFNGYTF.

The genes are TRBV28 and TRBJ2-5, with D tentatively TRBD1 (7 bases). Germline V CDR1 and CDR2: MDHEN, SYDVKM. This CDR3 spans 15 amino acids. The V end lost 4 bases, the J end lost 2 bases, and 14 bases lay between the germline ends. CDR3 coding DNA: TGTGCCAGCAGTTCCCCAGGGGGGCATCAAGAGACCCAGTACTTC. This encodes CASSSPGGHQETQYF.

V usage is TRBV5-1 and J usage is TRBJ2-6, with 9 bases that match TRBD1. This CDR3 spans 16 amino acids. V dropped 4 bases and J dropped 1; count of bases not matched to a gene: 3. Germline loops: CDR1 SGHRS, CDR2 YFSETQ. CDR3 in amino acids: CASSGGTGSGANVLTF. DNA of the CDR3: TGCGCCAGCAGCGGGGGGACAGGGTCTGGGGCCAACGTCCTGACTTTC.

The chain carries TRBV3-1 (or the pseudogene TRBV3-2) and TRBJ2-6, with D unresolved. Trimming left V 1 base short and J 4 bases short, with 11 bases between. The CDR3 covers 16 residues. CDR1 is LGHDT, CDR2 YNNKEL, per germline (reference sequence). The CDR3 DNA reads TGTGCCAGCAGCCAAGCCTCGTCTTCCGGGGCCAACGTCCTGACTTTC. Translation: CASSQASSSGANVLTF.

The V and J genes are TRBV4-3 and TRBJ1-1; D uncertain. The CDR3 is made up of 16 amino acids. Germline V gene lookup returns CDR1 LGHNA and CDR2 YSLEER. V lost 0 bases to trimming and J lost 1 base, with 12 bases between them. Written as DNA, the CDR3 is TGCGCCAGCAGCCAAGACCGGACTATAGGGAACACTGAAGCTTTCTTT. Its protein product is CASSQDRTIGNTEAFF.

Points on this clone: Mismatch with germline at one junction end may stem from a read error. This chain uses TRBV2 with TRBJ2-4; tentative D call: TRBD1 (6 bases). The CDR3 runs 10 residues. Germline V gene lookup returns CDR1 SNHLY and CDR2 FYNNEI. CDR3 in DNA: TGTGCCAGCTTAATCGGACAGACTAACTTC. Amino acid sequence: CASLIGQTNF.

The chain employs TRBV2 and TRBJ2-6, with D hard to call. The ends were cut back, 3 bases at V and 0 bases at J, with 6 bases in the middle. The CDR3 contains 15 residues. Germline CDR1 and CDR2: SNHLY and FYNNEI. The CDR3 loop is CASSDRVSGANVLTF. The DNA for the CDR3 is TGTGCCAGCAGTGATCGAGTCTCTGGGGCCAACGTCCTGACTTTC.

The J gene is TRBJ1-6, the V gene TRBV4-2; 10 bases map to TRBD1. Germline assignment: CDR1 LGHNA and CDR2 YNFKEQ. Trimming took 1 base from V and 9 from J; bases not matched to a gene: 3. This CDR3 is 15 amino acids long. CDR3 in amino acids: CASSQVGTGVSPLHF. DNA for the CDR3: TGTGCCAGCAGCCAAGTAGGGACAGGGGTTTCACCCCTCCACTTT.

This chain connects TRBV15 to TRBJ2-5, with 8 nucleotides matching TRBD2. CDR1 is LNHNV and CDR2 is YYDKDF in the germline V gene (reference sequence). The V segment lost 8 bases and the J segment 7 bases; nucleotides outside the gene matches: 6. The CDR3 consists of 12 residues. Written as DNA, the CDR3 is TGTGCCACCGGACTAGCAAGACGGACCCAGTACTTC. Translating gives CATGLARRTQYF. Full variable domain (outside the CDR3, taken from reference TRBV15 and TRBJ2-5): DAMVIQNPRYQVTQFGKPVTLSCSQTLNHNVMYWYQQKSSQAPKLLFHYYDKDFNNEADTPDNFQSRRPNTSFCFLDIRSPGLGDTAMYLCATGLARRTQYFGPGTRLLVL.

This clone was seen more than once but under ten times. The chain uses TRBV7-2 and TRBJ2-3; 10 bases match TRBD2. This CDR3 region has 17 residues. Looked up from germline, CDR1 is SGHTA and CDR2 is FQGNSA. V dropped 4 bases and J dropped 4; count of bases not matched to a gene: 11. The CDR3 reads CASSSQAGGGLSDTQYF. CDR3 nucleotides: TGTGCCAGCAGCTCCCAAGCGGGGGGGGGCCTCTCAGATACGCAGTATTTT.

This rearrangement joins TRBV6-6 to TRBJ1-1, with a possible D match to TRBD1 (5 bases). In germline, CDR1 is MNHNY, CDR2 SVGAGI (reference sequence). The ends were cut back, 0 bases at V and 4 bases at J, with 9 bases in the middle. The CDR3 has 14 residues. The CDR3 sequence is CASSYSDTFTEAFF. CDR3 bases: TGTGCCAGCAGTTACTCGGACACCTTCACTGAAGCTTTCTTT.

The V gene is TRBV5-6, the J gene TRBJ1-3, with 9 positions matching TRBD1. Germline CDR1 SGHDT, CDR2 YYEEEE. The J segment lost 0 bases and the V segment lost 8 bases, leaving 6 bases of the junction unmatched. This CDR3 spans 15 amino acids. CDR3 nucleotides: TGTGCCAGTAAACAGGGGGCGAGCTCTGGAAACACCATATATTTT. The encoded protein is CASKQGASSGNTIYF.

V usage is TRBV30 and J usage is TRBJ2-1; 7 bases map to TRBD2. This CDR3 has 11 residues. The germline gives CDR1 GTSNPN, CDR2 SVGIG (reference sequence). V dropped 7 bases and J dropped 8; count of bases not matched to a gene: 5. The CDR3 is CASKTSYEQFF. Here the CDR3 DNA reads TGTGCCTCCAAGACTAGCTATGAGCAGTTCTTC.

This chain links TRBV2 with TRBJ2-2; D perhaps matches TRBD2 (5 bases). The CDR3 runs to 14 residues. The V gene's germline CDR1 is SNHLY and CDR2 FYNNEI. V dropped 7 bases and J dropped 6 bases, with 15 bases sitting between them. This CDR3 is CASNYEGRAGELFF. CDR3 DNA sequence: TGTGCCAGCAACTATGAGGGTAGGGCCGGGGAGCTGTTTTTT.

V and J are TRBV28 and TRBJ1-4; TRBD1 is a possible D gene (5 bases). V lost 7 bases and J lost 4, with 16 bases in between. CDR3 size: 15 residues. Per the germline V gene, CDR1 is MDHEN and CDR2 is SYDVKM. As DNA, the CDR3 is TGTGCCAGCACCTTCGGCGGGGGGTATAATGAAAAACTGTTTTTT. Encoded protein: CASTFGGGYNEKLFF.